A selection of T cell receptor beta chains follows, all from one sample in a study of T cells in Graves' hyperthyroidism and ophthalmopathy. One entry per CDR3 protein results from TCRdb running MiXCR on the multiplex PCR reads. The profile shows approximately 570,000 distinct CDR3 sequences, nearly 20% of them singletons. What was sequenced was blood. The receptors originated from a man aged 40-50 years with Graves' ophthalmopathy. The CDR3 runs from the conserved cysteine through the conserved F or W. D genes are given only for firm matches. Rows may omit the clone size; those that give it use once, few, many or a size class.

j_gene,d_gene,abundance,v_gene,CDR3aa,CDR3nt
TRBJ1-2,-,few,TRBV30,CTWSGGGNYGYTF,TGTACCTGGAGTGGCGGCGGAAACTATGGCTACACCTTC
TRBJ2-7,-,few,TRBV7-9,CASGNRDAWEQYF,TGTGCCAGCGGTAACAGGGATGCGTGGGAGCAGTACTTC
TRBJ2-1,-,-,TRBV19,CASSTGYDEQFF,TGTGCCAGTAGTACAGGGTACGATGAGCAGTTCTTC
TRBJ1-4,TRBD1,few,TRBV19,CASSTTGAQNEKLFF,TGTGCCAGTAGTACGACAGGGGCCCAAAATGAAAAACTGTTTTTT
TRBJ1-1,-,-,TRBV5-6,CASSLSSGEAFF,TGTGCCAGCAGCTTGTCGAGCGGTGAAGCTTTCTTT
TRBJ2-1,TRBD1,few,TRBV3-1,CASSRPGQGANEQFF,TGTGCCAGCAGCCGACCGGGACAGGGGGCTAATGAGCAGTTCTTC
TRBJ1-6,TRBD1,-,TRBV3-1,CASSQGLGTGISPLHF,TGTGCCAGCAGCCAAGGGCTTGGGACAGGGATTTCACCCCTCCACTTT
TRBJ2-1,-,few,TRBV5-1,CASSFVARGNLGGEQFF,TGCGCCAGCAGCTTTGTTGCCAGGGGAAATTTGGGTGGTGAGCAGTTCTTC
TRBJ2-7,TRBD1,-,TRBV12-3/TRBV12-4,CASSFQPGGYEQYF,TGTGCCAGCAGTTTTCAACCAGGGGGCTACGAGCAGTACTTC
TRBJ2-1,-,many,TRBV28,CASSLLRHEQFF,TGTGCCAGCAGTTTACTGAGACATGAGCAGTTCTTC
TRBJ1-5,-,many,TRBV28,CASTWENQPQHF,TGTGCCAGCACCTGGGAAAATCAGCCCCAGCATTTT
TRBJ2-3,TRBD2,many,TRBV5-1,CASMDGTSKSTDTQYF,TGCGCCAGCATGGACGGGACTAGCAAAAGCACAGATACGCAGTATTTT
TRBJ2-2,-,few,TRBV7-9,CASSLLPSATGELFF,TGTGCCAGCAGCTTACTTCCTTCAGCGACCGGGGAGCTGTTTTTT
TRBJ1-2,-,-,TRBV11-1,CASSPRGRRYYGYTF,TGTGCCAGCAGCCCCCGGGGCAGACGCTACTATGGCTACACCTTC
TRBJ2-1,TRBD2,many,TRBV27,CASSHSGSGYNEQFF,TGTGCCAGCAGTCATAGCGGGAGTGGCTACAATGAGCAGTTCTTC
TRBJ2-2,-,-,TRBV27,CASSGADLTNTGELFF,TGTGCCAGCAGTGGGGCGGACTTAACGAACACCGGGGAGCTGTTTTTT
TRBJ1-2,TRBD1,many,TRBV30,CAWSRGTGAYGYTF,TGTGCCTGGAGTCGAGGGACAGGGGCCTATGGCTACACCTTC
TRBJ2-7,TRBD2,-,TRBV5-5,CASSPGTTKQYF,TGTGCCAGCAGCCCCGGGACTACCAAGCAGTACTTC
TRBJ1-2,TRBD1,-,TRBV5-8,CASSPPGQINYGYTF,TGTGCCAGCAGCCCACCGGGACAGATAAACTATGGCTACACCTTC
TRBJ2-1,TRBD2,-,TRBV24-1,CATSDPTGTSEYNEQFF,TGTGCCACCAGTGACCCCACCGGGACTAGCGAGTACAATGAGCAGTTCTTC
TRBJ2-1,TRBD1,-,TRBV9,CASSATGTGENEQFF,TGTGCCAGCAGCGCCACCGGGACAGGGGAAAATGAGCAGTTCTTC
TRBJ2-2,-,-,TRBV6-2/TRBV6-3,CASSYTNTGELFF,TGTGCCAGCAGTTATACGAACACCGGGGAGCTGTTTTTT
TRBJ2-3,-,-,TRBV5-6,CASSLVGNPLSTQYF,TGTGCCAGCAGCTTGGTAGGGAACCCCCTCAGTACGCAGTATTTT
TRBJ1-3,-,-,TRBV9,CASSANRAGNTIYF,TGTGCCAGCAGCGCCAACAGGGCTGGAAACACCATATATTTT
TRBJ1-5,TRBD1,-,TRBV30,CAWSAGQGSNQPQHF,TGTGCCTGGAGTGCGGGACAGGGGAGCAATCAGCCCCAGCATTTT
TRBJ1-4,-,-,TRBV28,CASSLLGTTANEKLFF,TGTGCCAGCAGTTTATTAGGGACGACGGCTAATGAAAAACTGTTTTTT
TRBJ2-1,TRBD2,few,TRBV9,CASSSPRDDLAGDEQFF,TGTGCCAGCAGCTCCCCCCGGGATGACCTAGCGGGGGATGAGCAGTTCTTC
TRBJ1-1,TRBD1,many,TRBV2,CASSEWTGLAEAFF,TGTGCCAGCAGTGAATGGACAGGGCTGGCTGAAGCTTTCTTT
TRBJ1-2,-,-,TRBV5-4,CASSLRTANGYTF,TGTGCCAGCAGCCTAAGGACAGCGAACGGCTACACCTTC
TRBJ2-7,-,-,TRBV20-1,CSAPSQGLYEQYF,TGCAGTGCCCCAAGTCAGGGGCTCTACGAGCAGTACTTC
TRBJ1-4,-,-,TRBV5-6,CASSLPVANEKLFF,TGTGCCAGCAGCTTACCGGTAGCTAATGAAAAACTGTTTTTT
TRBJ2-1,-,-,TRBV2,CASPKARTSSYNEQFF,TGTGCCAGCCCAAAAGCCAGGACAAGCTCCTACAATGAGCAGTTCTTC
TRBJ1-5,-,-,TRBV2,CASSYTGFNQPQHF,TGTGCCAGCAGTTATACTGGCTTTAATCAGCCCCAGCATTTT
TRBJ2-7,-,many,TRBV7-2,CASSPAGMREQYF,TGTGCCAGCAGCCCCGCGGGGATGAGGGAGCAGTACTTC
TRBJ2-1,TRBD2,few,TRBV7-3,CASSSSGSSNEQFF,TGTGCCAGCAGCTCCAGCGGGAGTTCGAATGAGCAGTTCTTC
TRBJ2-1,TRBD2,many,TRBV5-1,CASSLESGGAMNEQFF,TGCGCCAGCAGCTTGGAAAGCGGGGGGGCGATGAATGAGCAGTTCTTC
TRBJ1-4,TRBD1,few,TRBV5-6,CASSLGTDAEKLFF,TGTGCCAGCAGCCTAGGGACAGACGCCGAAAAACTGTTTTTT
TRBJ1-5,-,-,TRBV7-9,CASSPWGEEPQHF,TGTGCCAGCAGCCCTTGGGGGGAAGAGCCCCAGCATTTT
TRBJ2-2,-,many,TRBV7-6,CASSHGSEELFF,TGTGCCAGCAGCCATGGATCCGAGGAGCTGTTTTTT
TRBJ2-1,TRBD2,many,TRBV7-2,CASSSPSGNPYNEQFF,TGTGCCAGCAGCTCTCCTAGCGGGAATCCCTACAATGAGCAGTTCTTC
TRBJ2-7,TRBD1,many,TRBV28,CASCTGVAYEQYF,TGTGCCAGTTGTACAGGGGTAGCCTACGAGCAGTACTTC
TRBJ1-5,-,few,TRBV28,CASSSETGGFQPQHF,TGTGCCAGCAGTTCCGAGACAGGAGGTTTTCAGCCCCAGCATTTT
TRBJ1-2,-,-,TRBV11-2,CASRVAGGYGYTF,TGTGCCAGCAGGGTAGCGGGGGGCTATGGCTACACCTTC
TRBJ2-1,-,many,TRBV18,CASSPLGDSYNEQFF,TGTGCCAGCTCACCACTTGGAGACTCCTACAATGAGCAGTTCTTC
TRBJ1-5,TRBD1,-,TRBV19,CASTPRGTVHQPQHF,TGTGCCAGTACCCCGCGGGGGACAGTCCATCAGCCCCAGCATTTT